This TCR beta chain emerged from a study of T-cell memory formation after mild COVID-19. This clonotype occurred a few times. Its antigen remains unknown. From the 5' RACE reads, TCRdb called clonotypes with MiXCR, one entry per CDR3 protein. The data show about 82,000 distinct CDR3 sequences, about 13% seen once. Notes on the study in general: Clones that got smaller from day 15 to 85 had even CD4/CD8, while clones growing later tipped toward CD4+. Most CD4+ clones that shrank were in CM and EM, while CD8+ ones turned up in EMRA.

CDR1 and CDR2 from the germline V gene are MNHNY and SVGAGI (reference sequence). This CDR3 comprises 16 residues. V dropped 5 bases and J dropped 2; count of bases not matched to a gene: 10. The gene calls are TRBV6-6 and TRBJ2-7; the match to TRBD1 covers 9 bases. Specimen: PBMCs or a T cell subset sorted from them (not recorded which). The sequence was collected from an adult woman who had mild COVID-19 (a few samples of this study predate the infection). Cell type and time point are not known. The CDR3 nucleotides read TGTGCCAGCAGTCGGTTACCGGGACAGGGAACCTACGAGCAGTACTTC. This encodes CASSRLPGQGTYEQYF.